This record covers a single T cell receptor beta chain. Its target is not known. The data are from a study of shared clonotypes between healthy human individuals. Background on the study: Those who served as donors were a couple of women and a few men between the ages of 18 and 49.

Overall study findings and caveats: With few donors, the genetic and exposure-history diversity represented was limited.

Selected positively for CCR7 and CD45RO-negative, naive CD8 cells excluded terminally differentiated effector memory CD45RA+ cells. TCRdb keeps only in-frame clones here, not all; method: immunoSEQ multiplex PCR. The sample shows about 1,900,000 clones, about 95% of them seen only once. The clonotype originates from a man aged 18 to 30 in good health. The sample was naive CD8+ T cells sorted from blood.

The CDR3 DNA reads TGCGCCAGCAGTCCCGGACTAGCGGGAGTTGACAATGAGCAGTTCTTC. Translated, it gives CASSPGLAGVDNEQFF. This chain connects TRBV10-2 to TRBJ2-1, with TRBD2 matching over 13 bases. The CDR3 is 16 amino acids. The germline gives CDR1 WSHSY, CDR2 SAAADI. The V and J ends lost 5 bases and 5 bases, in that order; junction bases with no gene match: 6.